These 29 T cell receptor beta chains were all obtained from the same sample, sequenced in a study of blood T cell repertoires in COVID-19. Produced via immunoSEQ multiplex PCR; TCRdb's table is partial and in-frame only. The profile shows under 250,000 clones, 86% of them singletons. Sequenced sample: peripheral blood. These receptors were taken from a man in his forties or fifties with COVID-19, enrolled during active disease.

The chain employs TRBV30 and TRBJ1-1; D not certain. The CDR3 is 13 residues long. V was pared by 0 bases and J by 5 bases, with 10 bases between. The germline CDR1 and CDR2 sequences are GTSNPN and SVGIG (reference sequence). The CDR3 DNA is TGTGCCTGGAGTGTACTTAGGGAGACTGAAGCTTTCTTT. Protein: CAWSVLRETEAFF.

Only one count was recorded for this clone. The junction departs from germline at one end; a sequencing error may be responsible. This chain connects TRBV12-3 or TRBV12-4 to TRBJ2-1; D call uncertain. This CDR3 region has 13 residues. The CDR3 is CASSLARREERFF. The CDR3, as DNA: TGTGCCAGCAGTTTAGCCCGCAGAGAAGAGCGGTTCTTC.

V and J are TRBV2 and TRBJ1-5, with TRBD1 as a possible D gene (5 bases). Per germline, CDR1 SNHLY and CDR2 FYNNEI. The CDR3 has 14 amino acids. V dropped 3 bases and J dropped 5 bases, with 11 bases sitting between them. CDR3 sequence (DNA): TGTGCCAGCAGTGAGAAGGGGCCAGATCAGCCCCAGCATTTT. Protein sequence: CASSEKGPDQPQHF.

This sequence joins TRBV6-1 and TRBJ2-7; TRBD2 is a possible D gene (5 bases). V was cut by 2 bases and J by 5 bases, with 7 bases left in between. The germline V gene encodes CDR1 MNHNS and CDR2 SASEGT. This CDR3 comprises 12 residues. CDR3: CASSELRDEQYF. CDR3 DNA: TGTGCCAGCAGTGAATTGAGGGACGAGCAGTACTTC.

The chain employs TRBV4-3 and TRBJ1-2, with D perhaps TRBD1 (5 bases). The germline gives CDR1 LGHNA, CDR2 YSLEER. The CDR3 consists of 13 residues. The germline V and J ends were trimmed by 4 bases and 13 bases, with 19 bases remaining between them. The CDR3 here is CASSPDPYGTSTF. CDR3 nucleotides: TGCGCCAGCAGCCCCGACCCGTACGGGACTTCCACCTTC.

The rearrangement uses TRBV7-2 and TRBJ2-7; D is perhaps TRBD2 (5 bases). The CDR3 consists of 13 residues. V lost 2 bases to trimming and J lost 7 bases, with 12 bases between them. CDR1 and CDR2 (germline): SGHTA, FQGNSA. The CDR3 loop is CASSLRRTSEQYF. In DNA, the CDR3 is TGTGCCAGCAGCTTACGAAGGACTTCTGAGCAGTACTTC.

This chain links TRBV4-2 with TRBJ1-5; D remains ambiguous. This CDR3 is 17 amino acids long. Germline CDR1 is LGHNA and CDR2 is YNFKEQ. V lost 0 bases to trimming and J lost 0 bases, with 12 bases between them. The CDR3 is CASSQDPSAVSNQPQHF. CDR3 nucleotides: TGTGCCAGCAGCCAAGACCCCTCTGCAGTTAGCAATCAGCCCCAGCATTTT.

The rearrangement uses TRBV3-1 (or the pseudogene TRBV3-2) and TRBJ1-2; maybe TRBD1 (5 bases). This CDR3 has 14 amino acids. Per germline, CDR1 LGHDT and CDR2 YNNKEL (reference sequence). V was pared by 8 bases and J by 8 bases, with 21 bases between. The CDR3 loop reads CASVGGGRYGGYTF. CDR3 coding DNA: TGTGCCAGCGTGGGGGGAGGTAGATACGGCGGCTACACCTTC.

This clone was picked up a small number of times. CDR3 sequence: CASSATGQPQHF. CDR3 DNA sequence: TGCGCCAGCAGTGCGACGGGACAGCCCCAGCATTTT. The chain uses TRBV10-1 and TRBJ1-5, with no clear D. The CDR3 sequence is 12 residues long. CDR1 is WNHNN and CDR2 is SYGVQD in the germline V gene (reference sequence). Trimming stripped 4 bases from V and 7 bases from J, with 8 bases between.

This clone was seen only a few times. The rearrangement links TRBV25-1 to TRBJ2-1; 14 bases map to TRBD2. The V gene end was trimmed by 4 bases and the J gene end by 7 bases; junction bases not matched to a gene: 3. The CDR3 contains 15 residues. Germline CDR1 reads MGHDK; CDR2 reads SYGVNS. DNA of the CDR3: TGTGCCAGCAGTGGGGGACTAGCGGGAGTGAATGAGCAGTTCTTC. Protein product: CASSGGLAGVNEQFF.

This clone showed up just once. The chain combines TRBV7-2 with TRBJ1-2; 7 nucleotides match TRBD1. This CDR3 contains 14 residues. Losses at the gene ends were 1 base for V and 5 bases for J; bases not matched to a gene: 4. In germline, CDR1 is SGHTA, CDR2 FQGNSA. The CDR3: CASSLGRRGYGYTF. The CDR3 DNA is TGTGCCAGCAGCTTAGGTCGCAGGGGGTATGGCTACACCTTC.

This rearrangement joins TRBV29-1 to TRBJ1-4; D is possibly TRBD1 (5 bases). Germline assignment: CDR1 SQVTM and CDR2 ANQGSEA. The CDR3 covers 12 residues. Trimming pared 7 bases from V and 8 bases from J, leaving 14 bases between. The CDR3 is CSAQDGGEKLFF. DNA for the CDR3: TGCAGCGCTCAAGACGGGGGGGAAAAACTGTTTTTT.

This clone showed up just once. The chain carries TRBV10-1 and TRBJ2-5; 7 bases match TRBD2. This CDR3 comprises 16 residues. Trimming at V came to 3 bases and at J to 0 bases, leaving 7 bases not matched to a gene. The V gene's germline CDR1 is WNHNN and CDR2 SYGVQD (reference sequence). CDR3 sequence (DNA): TGCGCCAGCAGTGACCGACCGGGAGGACACCAAGAGACCCAGTACTTC. Its translation is CASSDRPGGHQETQYF.

The chain employs TRBV29-1 and TRBJ2-1; TRBD2 aligns across 8 bases. Germline values: CDR1 SQVTM, CDR2 ANQGSEA. This CDR3 is 13 amino acids long. The V segment lost 7 bases and the J segment 6 bases; nucleotides outside the gene matches: 8. The chain's CDR3 is CSGMSSGLNEQFF. The CDR3 DNA is TGCAGCGGGATGTCTAGCGGGCTCAATGAGCAGTTCTTC.

The CDR3 DNA reads as TGTGCCAGCAGCCGAGGGAGGGGACAGGGGGTTCGGACCGGGGAGCTGTTTTTT. Encoded protein: CASSRGRGQGVRTGELFF. V gene TRBV5-6 combines with J gene TRBJ2-2; 11 nucleotides match TRBD1. The V gene end was trimmed by 4 bases and the J gene end by 5 bases; junction bases not matched to a gene: 13. CDR3 length: 18 amino acids. The germline V gene has CDR1 SGHDT and CDR2 YYEEEE.

This rearrangement joins TRBV4-2 to TRBJ2-2; 10 bases agree with TRBD1. Per the germline V gene, CDR1 is LGHNA and CDR2 is YNFKEQ. The CDR3 runs to 17 residues. V lost 0 bases and J lost 3; bases outside the gene matches: 4. This CDR3 reads CASSQDQGQGYTGELFF. Here the CDR3 DNA reads TGTGCCAGCAGCCAAGATCAGGGACAGGGGTACACCGGGGAGCTGTTTTTT.

The chain links TRBV11-2 to TRBJ2-7, with 9 bases matching TRBD2. CDR3 length: 16 amino acids. The ends lost 1 base at V and 0 bases at J; junction bases unmatched: 4. Looked up from germline, CDR1 is SGHAT and CDR2 is FQNNGV. The DNA of the CDR3 is TGTGCCAGCAGCTTAGTGCTAGCGGGACCCTCCTACGAGCAGTACTTC. Its translation: CASSLVLAGPSYEQYF.

This clone appeared a few times. This chain uses TRBV7-2 with TRBJ1-5; D possibly corresponds to TRBD1 (6 bases). The V gene lost 5 bases and the J gene lost 6 bases, with 11 bases spanning the gap. The CDR3 is made up of 13 amino acids. Germline loops: CDR1 SGHTA, CDR2 FQGNSA. The CDR3 region is CASSRGTSQPQHF. CDR3 bases: TGTGCCAGCAGCCGAGGGACAAGTCAGCCCCAGCATTTT. Full variable domain (rest looked up from reference TRBV7-2 and TRBJ1-5): GAGVSQSPSNKVTEKGKDVELRCDPISGHTALYWYRQSLGQGLEFLIYFQGNSAPDKSGLPSDRFSAERTGGSVSTLTIQRTQQEDSAVYLCASSRGTSQPQHFGDGTRLSIL.

The chain links TRBV5-1 to TRBJ2-7; D is perhaps TRBD2 (5 bases). The CDR3 spans 18 residues. The V end was cut by 2 bases, the J end by 0 bases, with 21 bases between. The germline CDR1 and CDR2 sequences are SGHRS and YFSETQ. The CDR3 loop reads CASSLRRSTSLSSYEQYF. CDR3 in DNA: TGCGCCAGCAGCTTAAGGAGGTCTACTTCCTTAAGCTCCTACGAGCAGTACTTC.

The J gene is TRBJ2-7, the V gene TRBV19, with a tentative D call TRBD2 (6 bases). The V gene lost 3 bases and the J gene lost 2 bases, with 11 bases spanning the gap. Germline CDR1 LNHDA, CDR2 SQIVND (reference sequence). The CDR3 extends over 14 amino acids. The CDR3 bases are TGTGCCAGTAGTATGGAGGGGTTACCCTACGAGCAGTACTTC. Translation: CASSMEGLPYEQYF.

The rearrangement links TRBV3-1 (or the pseudogene TRBV3-2) to TRBJ1-4, with D unclear. This CDR3 spans 14 amino acids. Trimming left V 2 bases short and J 6 bases short, with 10 bases between. Germline CDR1 and CDR2: LGHDT and YNNKEL (reference sequence). The CDR3 coding sequence is TGTGCCAGCAGCCAATCGGCCGGGTATGAAAAACTGTTTTTT. This gives the protein CASSQSAGYEKLFF.

The V call is TRBV18, the J call TRBJ2-6, with D tentatively TRBD1 (6 bases). V dropped 4 bases and J dropped 1 base, with 8 bases sitting between them. CDR1 is KGHSH, CDR2 LQKENI, per germline. CDR3 size: 15 residues. CDR3 nucleotide sequence: TGTGCCAGCTCACAAGACAGGTCTGGGGCCAACGTCCTGACTTTC. Amino acids: CASSQDRSGANVLTF.

The genes are TRBV6-5 and TRBJ1-5; 9 bases map to TRBD1. The CDR3 has 15 amino acids. Germline assignment: CDR1 MNHEY and CDR2 SVGAGI. The trim removed 10 bases at V and 5 bases at J, leaving 12 bases unmatched. DNA for the CDR3: TGTGCCACCCGTGGGGGACAGGGAGGAGATCAGCCCCAGCATTTT. Translated: CATRGGQGGDQPQHF.

This chain connects TRBV12-3 or TRBV12-4 to TRBJ2-7; D gene unclear. Between the trimmed V and J ends, which lost 6 bases and 1 base, there was a span of 10 bases. CDR3 length equals 13 residues. The chain's CDR3 is CASSPTSSYEQYF. The CDR3 DNA is TGTGCCAGCAGCCCCACGAGTTCCTACGAGCAGTACTTC.

The chain carries TRBV10-3 and TRBJ1-4; D possibly corresponds to TRBD1 (5 bases). The CDR3 runs 13 residues. Trimming took 8 bases from V and 2 from J, leaving 9 bases between them. Germline loops: CDR1 ENHRY, CDR2 SYGVKD. As DNA, the CDR3 is TGTGCCATCTCAGGGCACACTAATGAAAAACTGTTTTTT. Protein product: CAISGHTNEKLFF.

The chain couples TRBV19 to TRBJ2-1; 11 nucleotides line up with TRBD2. The CDR3 covers 16 residues. Germline values: CDR1 LNHDA, CDR2 SQIVND (reference sequence). The V segment lost 5 bases and the J segment 5 bases; nucleotides outside the gene matches: 8. The chain's CDR3 is CASSSTTSGGDNEQFF. The CDR3 nucleotides are TGTGCCAGTAGTTCCACCACTAGCGGGGGAGACAATGAGCAGTTCTTC.

The V call is TRBV30, the J call TRBJ1-2; 7 bases are a match to TRBD1. This CDR3 has 13 amino acids. V lost 1 base, J lost 3 bases, and 2 bases stayed unmatched. Germline lookup yields CDR1 GTSNPN and CDR2 SVGIG (reference sequence). CDR3 coding DNA: TGTGCCTGGAGTGCTACAGGGGACTATGGCTACACCTTC. This gives the protein CAWSATGDYGYTF.

The CDR3 spells CASTSSGGQSSYNEQFF. Here the CDR3 DNA reads TGTGCCAGCACATCTAGCGGGGGGCAGAGCTCCTACAATGAGCAGTTCTTC. The V call is TRBV28, the J call TRBJ2-1; 11 bases are shared with TRBD2. This CDR3 comprises 17 residues. V lost 7 bases, J lost 0 bases, and 8 bases stayed unmatched. Germline lookup yields CDR1 MDHEN and CDR2 SYDVKM.

This rearrangement joins TRBV3-1 (or the pseudogene TRBV3-2) to TRBJ2-3, with 9 positions matching TRBD2. The CDR3 spans 19 residues. Germline CDR1 reads LGHDT; CDR2 reads YNNKEL (reference sequence). The junction had 14 bases not matched to a gene; V was cut back by 1 base and J by 3 bases. The CDR3 coding sequence is TGTGCCAGCAGCCAAGCTCCCTCCGGGCTAGCGGGAATTACAGATACGCAGTATTTT. Its translation is CASSQAPSGLAGITDTQYF.